Listed below are T cell receptor beta chains from one sample, sequenced in a study of blood T cell repertoires in COVID-19. Produced via immunoSEQ multiplex PCR; TCRdb's table is partial and in-frame only. The table records roughly 130,000 clones, 84% of them present only once. The sample taken for sequencing was PBMCs or T cells enriched from blood (not recorded which). The receptor source for this set is a man between 40 and 49 years old with acute COVID-19. Each CDR3 is given without its conserved first and last residue. Fields, in order: J gene, clone size, V gene, CDR3 protein. Expanded clones get a size class; other rows say once, few or many, or leave the size out.

J: TRBJ1-1; size: few; V: TRBV9; CDR3: ASSAAGRGEWTEAF
J: TRBJ2-7; size: -; V: TRBV15; CDR3: ATASRGGAFYEQY
J: TRBJ1-4; size: once; V: TRBV5-4; CDR3: ASSPGTGGTTNEKLF
J: TRBJ2-4; size: -; V: TRBV11-3; CDR3: ASSTKTREVNIQY
J: TRBJ2-2; size: -; V: TRBV18; CDR3: ASTGTGTTGELF
J: TRBJ2-1; size: -; V: TRBV5-1; CDR3: ASSLGSQLYNEQF
J: TRBJ2-7; size: few; V: TRBV27; CDR3: ASSAGTGAYEQY
J: TRBJ1-1; size: -; V: TRBV5-4; CDR3: ASSFPGDGNTEAF
J: TRBJ2-3; size: -; V: TRBV7-9; CDR3: ASSSPRPRLAGGIDTQY
J: TRBJ2-1; size: -; V: TRBV6-2/TRBV6-3; CDR3: ASSYPLAGGPGNEQF
J: TRBJ2-7; size: -; V: TRBV28; CDR3: ASTGTASFPLYEQY
J: TRBJ2-5; size: once; V: TRBV2; CDR3: AGGLGGETQY
J: TRBJ2-5; size: few; V: TRBV4-3; CDR3: ASSQGVGETQY
J: TRBJ2-7; size: -; V: TRBV2; CDR3: ASSQARQGDYEQY
J: TRBJ2-1; size: -; V: TRBV28; CDR3: ASSPGLAELGWTYNEQF
J: TRBJ1-2; size: -; V: TRBV20-1; CDR3: SAREGGGYT
J: TRBJ1-3; size: -; V: TRBV30; CDR3: AWSGGSSGNTIY
J: TRBJ1-2; size: -; V: TRBV19; CDR3: ASSIRSESEGYT
J: TRBJ1-4; size: -; V: TRBV9; CDR3: ASSSGTGNEKLF
J: TRBJ2-7; size: -; V: TRBV10-3; CDR3: ATRDPSSSYEQY
J: TRBJ1-1; size: few; V: TRBV12-3/TRBV12-4; CDR3: ASSFGQGAEAF
J: TRBJ2-7; size: -; V: TRBV12-3/TRBV12-4; CDR3: ASTTPQGNEQY
J: TRBJ2-5; size: once; V: TRBV28; CDR3: ASSVTGAQETQY
J: TRBJ2-1; size: -; V: TRBV12-3/TRBV12-4; CDR3: ASTRFDEQF
J: TRBJ1-1; size: -; V: TRBV29-1; CDR3: SGFRDSATEAF
J: TRBJ2-7; size: -; V: TRBV2; CDR3: ASSPGQSYEQY
J: TRBJ2-1; size: -; V: TRBV30; CDR3: AWSALAEGYNEQF
J: TRBJ2-7; size: once; V: TRBV3-1/TRBV3-2; CDR3: ASSQALLLAGDSYEQY
J: TRBJ1-1; size: few; V: TRBV6-5; CDR3: ASLKQKDRNTEAF
J: TRBJ1-1; size: once; V: TRBV19; CDR3: ASSIVPRGTEAF
J: TRBJ1-5; size: -; V: TRBV28; CDR3: ASRRTDDQPQH
J: TRBJ2-1; size: -; V: TRBV18; CDR3: ASFYGRGHNEQF
J: TRBJ2-1; size: -; V: TRBV27; CDR3: ASSLRGERGLRGEQF
J: TRBJ1-5; size: once; V: TRBV5-6; CDR3: ASSRGASNQPQH
J: TRBJ2-7; size: few; V: TRBV4-2; CDR3: ASSIGTSGIEQY
J: TRBJ1-6; size: -; V: TRBV28; CDR3: ASSFPQGWSPLH
J: TRBJ2-3; size: -; V: TRBV5-4; CDR3: ASSSGRILSTDTQY
J: TRBJ2-7; size: -; V: TRBV7-2; CDR3: ASSVGQDYEQY
J: TRBJ2-2; size: -; V: TRBV18; CDR3: ASSPLAGEGGELF
J: TRBJ1-4; size: -; V: TRBV4-2; CDR3: ASSRFGSEKLF
J: TRBJ2-3; size: -; V: TRBV5-8; CDR3: ASSSMRSYTDTQY
J: TRBJ2-1; size: once; V: TRBV7-2; CDR3: ASSQGTGGYEQF
J: TRBJ1-4; size: -; V: TRBV18; CDR3: ASSPTVNEKLF
J: TRBJ1-3; size: -; V: TRBV6-5; CDR3: ASRVGHNTIY
J: TRBJ1-2; size: -; V: TRBV18; CDR3: ASSPGQDYGYT